This T cell receptor (beta chain) comes out of a study of neurological immune-mediated disorders. This clonotype was recorded at least ten times. This CDR3 is 15 amino acids long. Per the germline V gene, CDR1 is SGHRS and CDR2 is YFSETQ. V lost 4 bases, J lost 3 bases, and 16 bases lay in between. TCRdb analysed the 5' RACE reads with MiXCR anew, one entry per CDR3 protein. The table lists 100,000 or so distinct CDR3 sequences, roughly 3.5% of them singletons. Input material: PBMCs. The chain uses TRBV5-1 and TRBJ1-1; D remains unclear. The TCR was taken from a woman younger than 35 with multiple sclerosis. The DNA of the CDR3 is TGCGCCAGCAGCCCGTTTGGGTCGGAGGACACTGAAGCTTTCTTT. It translates to CASSPFGSEDTEAFF. The variable domain in full, completed from reference TRBV5-1 and TRBJ1-1, reads KAGVTQTPRYLIKTRGQQVTLSCSPISGHRSVSWYQQTPGQGLQFLFEYFSETQRNKGNFPGRFSGRQFSNSRSEMNVSTLELGDSALYLCASSPFGSEDTEAFFGQGTRLTVV.